The rows below give T cell receptor beta chains drawn from one sample of a study of identical twins. MiXCR was run by TCRdb on the 5' RACE reads, yielding one entry per CDR3 protein. The table includes 1.5 million to 2 million distinct CDR3 sequences, more than 30% detected once. Sequencing used cord blood. The source of these receptors is a newborn girl in good health. Each CDR3 is given with its conserved first and last residue.

v_call: TRBV6-1
j_call: TRBJ1-2
cdr3_aa: CASSPSRLKCYTF

v_call: TRBV9
j_call: TRBJ2-3
cdr3_aa: CASSVVGQTTDTQYF

v_call: TRBV20-1
j_call: TRBJ1-5
cdr3_aa: CSASRQNNQPQHF

v_call: TRBV10-3
j_call: TRBJ1-5
cdr3_aa: CASTGNSNQPQHF

v_call: TRBV21-1
j_call: TRBJ2-7
cdr3_aa: CASSNEAARYEQYF

v_call: TRBV24-1
j_call: TRBJ2-1
cdr3_aa: CATSDLHPSSYNEQFF

v_call: TRBV7-6
j_call: TRBJ1-6
cdr3_aa: CASSLEIYRGRNSPLHF

v_call: TRBV27
j_call: TRBJ1-2
cdr3_aa: CASSLGIGGGYGYTF

v_call: TRBV28
j_call: TRBJ2-2
cdr3_aa: CATKLTGELFF

v_call: TRBV5-1
j_call: TRBJ1-2
cdr3_aa: CASSLNTDRRRGYTF

v_call: TRBV5-1
j_call: TRBJ2-7
cdr3_aa: CASSLGNEQYF

v_call: TRBV25-1
j_call: TRBJ1-5
cdr3_aa: CASSERGGLIGNQPQHF

v_call: TRBV6-1
j_call: TRBJ2-1
cdr3_aa: CASRIAGATYNEQFF

v_call: TRBV27
j_call: TRBJ2-7
cdr3_aa: CASRRQREIYYEQYF

v_call: TRBV10-3
j_call: TRBJ2-3
cdr3_aa: CAVGAGGESDTQYF

v_call: TRBV27
j_call: TRBJ1-2
cdr3_aa: CASSLYAGDGYTF

v_call: TRBV6-2/TRBV6-3
j_call: TRBJ2-1
cdr3_aa: CASSSYRDSLDEQFF

v_call: TRBV12-3/TRBV12-4
j_call: TRBJ1-5
cdr3_aa: CASSFIQGTQPQHF

v_call: TRBV28
j_call: TRBJ1-2
cdr3_aa: CASSPQVGERGYTF

v_call: TRBV29-1
j_call: TRBJ1-1
cdr3_aa: CSVGYLEAFF

v_call: TRBV27
j_call: TRBJ2-7
cdr3_aa: CARNPGLAGARIPYEQYF

v_call: TRBV6-2/TRBV6-3
j_call: TRBJ1-6
cdr3_aa: CASSDLRSGDSPLHF

v_call: TRBV6-1
j_call: TRBJ1-1
cdr3_aa: CASSEGDFGTEAFF

v_call: TRBV7-8
j_call: TRBJ2-6
cdr3_aa: CASSRRRGTPSGANVLTF

v_call: TRBV27
j_call: TRBJ1-1
cdr3_aa: CASSLRGLGTEAFF

v_call: TRBV10-3
j_call: TRBJ1-1
cdr3_aa: CAVKPEMNTEAFF

v_call: TRBV6-6
j_call: TRBJ2-7
cdr3_aa: CASSYRNYEQYF

v_call: TRBV15
j_call: TRBJ2-1
cdr3_aa: CATSRDSGSTYNEQFF

v_call: TRBV3-1
j_call: TRBJ2-5
cdr3_aa: CASSPTREYQETQYF

v_call: TRBV20-1
j_call: TRBJ1-4
cdr3_aa: CSARVGGKEKLFF

v_call: TRBV9
j_call: TRBJ2-1
cdr3_aa: CASSVDPTRNNEQFF

v_call: TRBV5-1
j_call: TRBJ2-3
cdr3_aa: CASSPDRADTQYF

v_call: TRBV9
j_call: TRBJ2-5
cdr3_aa: CASSVGIAGGGETQYF

v_call: TRBV7-9
j_call: TRBJ1-2
cdr3_aa: CASSLASVNYGYTF

v_call: TRBV4-1
j_call: -
cdr3_aa: CASSRVEKYEQYF

v_call: TRBV5-1
j_call: TRBJ2-1
cdr3_aa: CASSLGGTSGYNEQFF

v_call: TRBV20-1
j_call: TRBJ2-5
cdr3_aa: CSARLVGSETQYF

v_call: TRBV3-1
j_call: TRBJ1-5
cdr3_aa: CASSAGQIQPQHF

v_call: TRBV24-1
j_call: TRBJ1-2
cdr3_aa: CATSDLGQNLNYGYTF

v_call: TRBV6-5
j_call: TRBJ2-3
cdr3_aa: CASSYRTRDTQYF

v_call: TRBV12-3/TRBV12-4
j_call: TRBJ2-2
cdr3_aa: CAGSRGGTGELFF

v_call: TRBV2
j_call: TRBJ2-3
cdr3_aa: CASSGGAAADTQYF

v_call: TRBV2
j_call: TRBJ1-4
cdr3_aa: CASGQPHATNEKLFF

v_call: TRBV12-3/TRBV12-4
j_call: TRBJ1-4
cdr3_aa: CASSLGWAGKLFF

v_call: TRBV12-3/TRBV12-4
j_call: TRBJ1-3
cdr3_aa: CASRAGTGANTIYF

v_call: TRBV20-1
j_call: TRBJ2-3
cdr3_aa: CSALRGTSQYF

v_call: TRBV25-1
j_call: TRBJ2-7
cdr3_aa: CASSPRISSYEQYF

v_call: TRBV27
j_call: TRBJ1-2
cdr3_aa: CASRTANYGYTF

v_call: TRBV6-6
j_call: TRBJ2-4
cdr3_aa: CASSHAGDQYF

v_call: TRBV20-1
j_call: TRBJ1-5
cdr3_aa: CSASPRGRGFDQPQHF

v_call: TRBV2
j_call: TRBJ1-6
cdr3_aa: CASSYRLNSPLHF

v_call: TRBV14
j_call: TRBJ2-3
cdr3_aa: CASSQSAPTSGVSPDTDTQYF

v_call: TRBV6-1
j_call: TRBJ2-7
cdr3_aa: CASSPISQEAYEQYF

v_call: TRBV5-8
j_call: -
cdr3_aa: CASSSRTAEQYF

v_call: TRBV27
j_call: TRBJ2-5
cdr3_aa: CASSLSSGGQHYF